The 11 T cell receptor beta chains below come from one sample, sequenced in a study of blood T cells in healthy people across ages. With a J-beta primer mix and a sample-barcoded 5' primer, a second PCR ran about 7 to 11 cycles. Each CDR3 protein gets one entry after TCRdb re-called the 5' RACE reads with MiXCR. The sample carries more than 900,000 distinct CDR3 sequences, 20% to 25% recorded once. In addition, the sample was reused for a study of T cells of mothers and their children.

Sequencing was carried out using blood. The receptors here all came from a girl aged 2-10 years in good health.

The chain recombines TRBV4-3 with TRBJ1-2, with D perhaps TRBD1 (5 bases). Trimming left V 0 bases short and J 4 bases short, with 12 bases between. Germline CDR1 and CDR2: LGHNA and YSLEER. This CDR3 contains 15 residues. The CDR3 region is CASSQDRGQGYGYTF. Written as DNA, the CDR3 is TGCGCCAGCAGCCAAGATAGAGGGCAGGGCTATGGCTACACCTTC.

The gene calls are TRBV20-1 and TRBJ2-1, with 7 bases aligning to TRBD1. J lost 1 base, V lost 6 bases, and 9 bases had no gene match. Germline CDR1 is DFQATT and CDR2 is SNEGSKA (reference sequence). This CDR3 is 15 amino acids long. The CDR3 spells CSAIIRGYSYNEQFF. The CDR3 DNA reads as TGCAGTGCCATTATCAGGGGGTATTCCTACAATGAGCAGTTCTTC.

This rearrangement joins TRBV3-1 to TRBJ2-5, with no clear D. The tail of the sequence fits TRBJ2-7 better, so the J call may be wrong. The CDR3 is 15 residues long. Looked up from germline, CDR1 is LGHDT and CDR2 is YNNKEL (reference sequence). CDR3 sequence: CASSATYTYSYEQYF. As DNA, the CDR3 is TGTGCCAGCAGCGCTACTTACACCTACTCCTACGAGCAGTACTTC.

The table lists this clonotype with a few counts. The chain combines TRBV15 with TRBJ1-4, with D maybe TRBD1 (6 bases). V lost 0 bases and J 10 bases, leaving 18 bases between the germline ends. CDR1 LNHNV and CDR2 YYDKDF come from the germline V gene (reference sequence). The CDR3 runs to 16 residues. The CDR3 region is CATSRDLDSRAPKLFF. The DNA of the CDR3 is TGTGCCACCAGCAGAGACTTGGACAGCCGAGCCCCAAAACTGTTTTTT.

This clonotype was observed many times. The chain combines TRBV19 with TRBJ2-4; D is possibly TRBD1 (6 bases). The CDR3 has 15 amino acids. Trimming pared 5 bases from V and 0 bases from J, leaving 11 bases between. Germline assignment: CDR1 LNHDA and CDR2 SQIVND (reference sequence). The DNA of the CDR3 is TGTGCCAGTAGTTATGACAGGATAGCCAAAAACATTCAGTACTTC. It is translated as CASSYDRIAKNIQYF.

The gene calls are TRBV3-1 and TRBJ2-1, with D unresolved. The DNA end lines up better with TRBJ2-7; the J call may be wrong. CDR1 is LGHDT, CDR2 YNNKEL, per germline (reference sequence). This CDR3 has 15 amino acids. The CDR3, as DNA: TGTGCCAGCAGCCAAGGGCCCAGGAGCTCCTACGAGCAGTACTTC. This gives the protein CASSQGPRSSYEQYF.

This clonotype has only a few counts. This chain uses TRBV29-1 with TRBJ1-5; unclear D gene. Trimming pared 5 bases from V and 5 bases from J, leaving 10 bases between. The CDR3 runs to 12 residues. Germline-derived CDR1 and CDR2 are SQVTM and ANQGSEA. CDR3 nucleotide sequence: TGCAGCGTTCAGGACGGCGATCAGCCCCAGCATTTT. It yields the protein CSVQDGDQPQHF.

The rearrangement uses TRBV12-5 and TRBJ2-7; D ambiguous. Germline V gene data show CDR1 as LGHNT and CDR2 as FRNRAP. With 0 bases removed from V and 4 bases from J, the gap between germline ends came to 10 bases. The CDR3 spans 14 residues. CDR3 DNA: TGTGCTAGTGGTTTGGTCGGCCTGATATACGAGCAGTACTTC. Translating it yields CASGLVGLIYEQYF. Filled out from reference TRBV12-5 and TRBJ2-7, the complete variable domain reads DARVTQTPRHKVTEMGQEVTMRCQPILGHNTVFWYRQTMMQGLELLAYFRNRAPLDDSGMPKDRFSAEMPDATLATLKIQPSEPRDSAVYFCASGLVGLIYEQYFGPGTRLTVT.

This clonotype has more than one count but fewer than ten. This chain links TRBV5-1 with TRBJ1-6; D unclear. Germline assignment: CDR1 SGHRS and CDR2 YFSETQ. The CDR3 length is 14 residues. Trimming stripped 0 bases from V and 10 bases from J, with 11 bases between. The CDR3 sequence: CASSLGFSGSPLHF. The CDR3 DNA follows: TGCGCCAGCAGCTTGGGGTTCTCGGGGTCACCCCTCCACTTT.

This chain links TRBV7-2 with TRBJ1-1; D is unresolved. CDR1 is SGHTA and CDR2 is FQGNSA in the germline V gene. V lost 1 base and J 7 bases, leaving 16 bases between the germline ends. The CDR3 spans 15 residues. For the CDR3, the DNA is TGTGCCAGCAGCTTAGGGCATGGTGCGGACTTTGAAGCTTTCTTT. This sequence encodes CASSLGHGADFEAFF.

The table lists this clonotype with a few counts. V usage is TRBV10-3 and J usage is TRBJ1-2; 10 bases line up with TRBD1. Germline CDR1 and CDR2: ENHRY and SYGVKD. V shed 8 bases, J shed 6 bases, and the junction held 3 bases outside the gene matches. There are 12 residues in the CDR3. The CDR3 region is CAIPGQGNGYTF. As DNA, the CDR3 is TGTGCCATCCCGGGACAGGGGAATGGCTACACCTTC.